What follows are 20 T cell receptor beta chains derived from one specimen sequenced in a study of T cells after yellow fever vaccination. TCRdb passed the 5' RACE reads through MiXCR, listing each CDR3 protein once. The sample has about 240,000 distinct CDR3 sequences, 6.9% seen once. This material consisted of CD4+ T cells sorted from PBMCs, taken 15 days after the yellow fever booster vaccination. The receptors originated from a young man who received the YFV17D yellow fever vaccine.

The V and J genes are TRBV20-1 and TRBJ2-1; 14 nucleotides line up with TRBD2. The CDR3 runs to 15 residues. Trimming took 2 bases from V and 9 from J; bases not matched to a gene: 6. Germline assignment: CDR1 DFQATT and CDR2 SNEGSKA (reference sequence). In DNA form, the CDR3 reads TGCAGTGCTAGAAGGCCGGGACTAGCGGGAGTTGAGCAGTTCTTC. It codes for CSARRPGLAGVEQFF.

This clonotype was seen only a few times. The CDR3 DNA reads TGCAGTGCCCCTCCTACGGATAGCAATCAGCCCCAGCATTTT. Translated, it gives CSAPPTDSNQPQHF. The rearrangement joins TRBV20-1 to TRBJ1-5; D is unresolved. This CDR3 region has 14 residues. V dropped 6 bases and J dropped 0 bases, with 12 bases sitting between them. Looked up from germline, CDR1 is DFQATT and CDR2 is SNEGSKA (reference sequence).

V gene TRBV29-1 combines with J gene TRBJ2-1; possible D gene TRBD2, 6 bases. CDR1 is SQVTM, CDR2 ANQGSEA, per germline. Trimming left V 8 bases short and J 10 bases short, with 24 bases between. The CDR3 has 14 residues. Here the CDR3 reads CSTPRGGGTLEQFF. For the CDR3, the DNA is TGCAGCACCCCACGGGGAGGTGGAACTCTGGAGCAGTTCTTC.

This chain uses TRBV19 with TRBJ2-7; no definite D call. Trimming stripped 9 bases from V and 3 bases from J, with 15 bases between. The CDR3 length is 13 residues. Germline V gene sequence: CDR1 LNHDA, CDR2 SQIVND (reference sequence). CDR3 nucleotides: TGTGCCAGCACTTCGGGTTTAGGCTACGAGCAGTACTTC. Residues: CASTSGLGYEQYF.

This clonotype has at least ten counts. The chain employs TRBV20-1 and TRBJ2-5; 10 bases map to TRBD2. The CDR3 consists of 14 residues. Germline V CDR1 and CDR2: DFQATT, SNEGSKA (reference sequence). The J segment lost 5 bases and the V segment lost 6 bases, leaving 9 bases of the junction unmatched. The CDR3 spells CSAWTSGGGETQYF. The CDR3 DNA is TGCAGTGCCTGGACTAGCGGTGGGGGGGAGACCCAGTACTTC.

This clonotype was counted a few times. This chain connects TRBV5-8 to TRBJ2-2; 8 positions match TRBD2. The junction had 5 bases not matched to a gene; V was cut back by 5 bases and J by 5 bases. This CDR3 is 14 amino acids long. Germline lookup yields CDR1 SGHTS and CDR2 YDEGEE. The CDR3 DNA reads as TGTGCCAGCAGGAGAGCGGGAGTTACCGGGGAGCTGTTTTTT. This encodes CASRRAGVTGELFF. Filled out from reference TRBV5-8 and TRBJ2-2, the complete variable domain reads EAGVTQSPTHLIKTRGQQATLRCSPISGHTSVYWYQQALGLGLQFLLWYDEGEERNRGNFPPRFSGRQFPNYSSELNVNALELEDSALYLCASRRAGVTGELFFGEGSRLTVL.

This clonotype has a handful of counts. The gene calls are TRBV20-1 and TRBJ2-7; 9 bases match TRBD1. This CDR3 contains 13 residues. The ends lost 4 bases at V and 2 bases at J; junction bases unmatched: 3. The germline gives CDR1 DFQATT, CDR2 SNEGSKA (reference sequence). CDR3 sequence reads: CSAKQGATYEQYF. The CDR3 DNA reads as TGCAGTGCTAAACAGGGGGCCACCTACGAGCAGTACTTC.

There are a few counts of this clonotype. This sequence joins TRBV12-3 or TRBV12-4 and TRBJ2-5; D not resolved. The CDR3 is made up of 13 amino acids. V dropped 2 bases and J dropped 2 bases, with 6 bases sitting between them. CDR3 nucleotide sequence: TGTGCCAGCAGTTTACCCCCTCAAGAGACCCAGTACTTC. This gives the protein CASSLPPQETQYF.

The chain joins TRBV6-2 or TRBV6-3 to TRBJ1-2; D uncertain. Looked up from germline, CDR1 is MNHEY and CDR2 is SVGEGT. This CDR3 region has 13 residues. Trimming took 5 bases from V and 1 from J, leaving 8 bases between them. Here the CDR3 reads CASSSSNNYGYTF. The CDR3 DNA reads TGTGCCAGCAGTAGTTCGAATAACTATGGCTACACCTTC.

The V call is TRBV5-1, the J call TRBJ2-1, with 11 nucleotides matching TRBD1. V trimming: 3 bases; J trimming: 13 bases; junction bases outside the gene matches: 12. The CDR3 sequence is 15 residues long. From germline, CDR1 is SGHRS and CDR2 YFSETQ. CDR3 residues: CASSSGQGAGTVQFF. The CDR3 bases are TGCGCCAGCAGCTCCGGACAGGGGGCGGGTACGGTACAGTTCTTC.

The sample holds many counts of this clonotype. The chain joins TRBV6-1 to TRBJ1-2; D is unclear. The CDR3 has 14 residues. Per germline, CDR1 MNHNS and CDR2 SASEGT. The ends were cut back, 6 bases at V and 3 bases at J, with 14 bases in the middle. The CDR3 sequence is CASRDLTTHYGYTF. CDR3 nucleotides: TGTGCCAGCAGGGATCTGACTACTCACTATGGCTACACCTTC.

This clonotype was picked up a small number of times. The DNA for the CDR3 is TGTGCCAGCTCACCCGGGTACCCGGGAGATACGCAGTATTTT. This gives the protein CASSPGYPGDTQYF. V and J are TRBV18 and TRBJ2-3; D not certain. The CDR3 is 14 residues long. From germline, CDR1 is KGHSH and CDR2 LQKENI. With 3 bases removed from V and 5 bases from J, the gap between germline ends came to 12 bases.

This clonotype was detected ten times or more. The rearrangement uses TRBV12-3 or TRBV12-4 and TRBJ2-2, with D perhaps TRBD1 (6 bases). Trimming pared 3 bases from V and 4 bases from J, leaving 9 bases between. This CDR3 comprises 14 residues. The CDR3 spells CASSFNRATGELFF. CDR3 DNA: TGTGCCAGCAGTTTTAACAGGGCCACCGGGGAGCTGTTTTTT.

At least ten counts were recorded for this clonotype. V is TRBV29-1 and J is TRBJ2-7, with 8 bases that match TRBD2. In germline, CDR1 is SQVTM, CDR2 ANQGSEA. Unmatched junction bases numbered 8, after V lost 5 bases and J lost 2 bases. The CDR3 contains 14 residues. CDR3 sequence reads: CSVSGLAGPYEQYF. The DNA for the CDR3 is TGCAGCGTTTCCGGACTAGCCGGGCCCTACGAGCAGTACTTC.

The V and J genes are TRBV6-5 and TRBJ2-2; 11 bases align to TRBD1. CDR1 MNHEY and CDR2 SVGAGI come from the germline V gene. J lost 4 bases, V lost 2 bases, and 6 bases had no gene match. CDR3 length equals 17 residues. CDR3 protein: CASSYGGGQGVTGELFF. The CDR3 nucleotides are TGTGCCAGCAGTTACGGGGGGGGACAGGGGGTCACCGGGGAGCTGTTTTTT.

This clonotype appeared a few times. The V gene is TRBV18, the J gene TRBJ2-5; a weak D match, TRBD2 (5 bases). The CDR3 runs 14 residues. CDR1 and CDR2 from the germline V gene are KGHSH and LQKENI. Trimming removed 4 bases from V and 7 bases from J, with 16 bases in between. CDR3: CASSRTNSGGTQYF. The DNA of the CDR3 is TGTGCCAGCTCACGAACAAACAGCGGTGGGACCCAGTACTTC. Full variable domain (missing parts from reference TRBV18 and TRBJ2-5): NAGVMQNPRHLVRRRGQEARLRCSPMKGHSHVYWYRQLPEEGLKFMVYLQKENIIDESGMPKERFSAEFPKEGPSILRIQQVVRGDSAAYFCASSRTNSGGTQYFGPGTRLLVL.

Only a few counts were recorded for this clonotype. The chain links TRBV7-9 to TRBJ1-5; D is ambiguous. Germline V gene sequence: CDR1 SEHNR, CDR2 FQNEAQ (reference sequence). This CDR3 has 12 amino acids. Deletions cut 4 bases from V and 5 bases from J, with 6 bases between. The CDR3 reads CASSSQDQPQHF. CDR3 bases: TGTGCCAGCAGCTCCCAGGATCAGCCCCAGCATTTT.

This clonotype was seen a handful of times. V and J are TRBV18 and TRBJ2-2; TRBD2 matches 10 bases. V was clipped by 7 bases and J by 5 bases; unmatched bases: 4. This CDR3 is built from 14 residues. Germline values: CDR1 KGHSH, CDR2 LQKENI. The CDR3 loop is CASFGLAVTGELFF. The CDR3, as DNA: TGTGCCAGCTTTGGACTAGCGGTTACCGGGGAGCTGTTTTTT.

The genes are TRBV6-5 and TRBJ2-2; the match to TRBD2 covers 13 bases. This CDR3 region has 18 residues. Germline lookup yields CDR1 MNHEY and CDR2 SVGAGI. J was trimmed by 6 bases and V by 5 bases; bases with no gene match: 12. The CDR3 nucleotides read TGTGCCAGCAGTCCCAGGACTAGCGGGAGTACTGTAGCCGGGGAGCTGTTTTTT. This encodes CASSPRTSGSTVAGELFF.

The chain couples TRBV9 to TRBJ2-3; TRBD2 agrees at 10 bases. The CDR3 loop spans 16 amino acids. The trim removed 2 bases at V and 3 bases at J, leaving 6 bases unmatched. Germline-derived CDR1 and CDR2 are SGDLS and YYNGEE. CDR3 loop: CASSVQAGGRTDTQYF. In nucleotides, the CDR3 is TGTGCCAGCAGCGTCCAAGCGGGAGGGAGAACAGATACGCAGTATTTT. Full variable domain (rest looked up from reference TRBV9 and TRBJ2-3): DSGVTQTPKHLITATGQRVTLRCSPRSGDLSVYWYQQSLDQGLQFLIQYYNGEERAKGNILERFSAQQFPDLHSELNLSSLELGDSALYFCASSVQAGGRTDTQYFGPGTRLTVL.